This TCR beta chain is from a study of T cells after posttransplantation cyclophosphamide. Many counts were recorded for this clone. What it binds is not known. Repertoires were generated with immunoSEQ multiplex PCR, while TCRdb's copy carries only in-frame clones and drops some. The record shows fewer than 7,500 clones for this sample, with no singletons present. General study points: Later blood repertoires were often dominated by clones from the donor CD8+ memory compartment. Blood and skin or GI T cell repertoires showed limited TRB overlap. Recipient CMV seropositivity and CMV reactivation strongly tracked TRB clonality.

Cyclophosphamide on days +3 and +4 followed busulfan-fludarabine conditioning and a marrow graft. CDR1 and CDR2 (germline): MGHDK, SYGVNS. V trimming: 1 base; J trimming: 10 bases; junction bases outside the gene matches: 9. The CDR3 covers 15 residues. The sample consisted of PBMCs, taken after allogeneic stem cell transplant with posttransplant cyclophosphamide. This TCR was recovered from a female patient aged 50-59 years who received an allogeneic stem cell transplant from an unrelated donor, was CMV-positive, and had acute GVHD only. The T cells may partly be graft donor cells. The chain uses TRBV25-1 and TRBJ2-1, with 8 bases aligning to TRBD2. As DNA, the CDR3 is TGTGCCAGCAGTGAATCTATCGGGGGGGGCTGGGAGCAGTTCTTC. It is translated as CASSESIGGGWEQFF. The whole variable domain, remainder taken from reference TRBV25-1 and TRBJ2-1, is EADIYQTPRYLVIGTGKKITLECSQTMGHDKMYWYQQDPGMELHLIHYSYGVNSTEKGDLSSESTVSRIRTEHFPLTLESARPSHTSQYLCASSESIGGGWEQFFGPGTRLTVL.